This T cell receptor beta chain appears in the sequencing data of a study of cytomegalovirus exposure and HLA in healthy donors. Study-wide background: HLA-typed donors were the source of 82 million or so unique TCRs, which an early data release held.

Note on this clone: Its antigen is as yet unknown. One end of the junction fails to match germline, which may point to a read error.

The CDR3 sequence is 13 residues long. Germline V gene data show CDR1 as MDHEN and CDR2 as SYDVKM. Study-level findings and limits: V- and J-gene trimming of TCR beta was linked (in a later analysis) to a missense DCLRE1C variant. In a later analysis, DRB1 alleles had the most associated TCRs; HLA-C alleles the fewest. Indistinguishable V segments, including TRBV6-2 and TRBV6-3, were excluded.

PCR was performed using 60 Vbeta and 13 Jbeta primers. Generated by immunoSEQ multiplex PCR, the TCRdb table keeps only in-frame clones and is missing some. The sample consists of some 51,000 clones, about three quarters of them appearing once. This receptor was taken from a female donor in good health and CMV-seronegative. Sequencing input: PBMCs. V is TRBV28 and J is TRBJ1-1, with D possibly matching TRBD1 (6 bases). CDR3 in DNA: TGTGCCAGCAGACAACAGGGATACACTGAGGCTTTCTTT. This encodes CASRQQGYTEAFF.